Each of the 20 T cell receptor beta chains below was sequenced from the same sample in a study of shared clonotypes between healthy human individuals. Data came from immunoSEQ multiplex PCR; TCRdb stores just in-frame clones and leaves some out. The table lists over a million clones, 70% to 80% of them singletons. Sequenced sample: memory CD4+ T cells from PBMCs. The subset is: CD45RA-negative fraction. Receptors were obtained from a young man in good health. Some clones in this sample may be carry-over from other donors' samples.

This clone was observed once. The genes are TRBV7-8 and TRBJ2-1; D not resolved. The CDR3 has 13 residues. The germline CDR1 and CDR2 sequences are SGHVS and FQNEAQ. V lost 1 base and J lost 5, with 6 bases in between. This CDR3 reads CASSLGWDNEQFF. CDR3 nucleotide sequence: TGTGCCAGCAGCTTAGGATGGGACAATGAGCAGTTCTTC.

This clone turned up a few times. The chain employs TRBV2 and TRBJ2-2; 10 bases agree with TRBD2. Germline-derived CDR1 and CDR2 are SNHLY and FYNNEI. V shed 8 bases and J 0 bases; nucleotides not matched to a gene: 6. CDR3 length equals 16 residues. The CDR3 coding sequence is TGTGCCAGCGGTTTTAGCGGGAGGACGAACACCGGGGAGCTGTTTTTT. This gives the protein CASGFSGRTNTGELFF.

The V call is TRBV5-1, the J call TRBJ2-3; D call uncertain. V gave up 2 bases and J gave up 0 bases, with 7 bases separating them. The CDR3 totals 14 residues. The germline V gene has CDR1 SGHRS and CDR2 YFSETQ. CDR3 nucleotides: TGCGCCAGCAGCTTTTCTACTAGCACAGATACGCAGTATTTT. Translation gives CASSFSTSTDTQYF.

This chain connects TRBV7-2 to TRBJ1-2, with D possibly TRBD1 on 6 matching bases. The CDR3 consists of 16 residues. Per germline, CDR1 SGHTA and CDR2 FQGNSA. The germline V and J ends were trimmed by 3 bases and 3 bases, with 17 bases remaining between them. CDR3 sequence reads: CASSFRAGVGYYGYTF. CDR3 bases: TGTGCCAGCAGCTTCAGGGCAGGGGTTGGGTACTATGGCTACACCTTC.

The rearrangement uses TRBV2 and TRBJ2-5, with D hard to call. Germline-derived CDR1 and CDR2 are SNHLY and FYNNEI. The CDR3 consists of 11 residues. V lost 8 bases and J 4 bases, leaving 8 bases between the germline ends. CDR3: CASAWAETQYF. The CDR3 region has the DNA TGTGCCAGCGCATGGGCAGAGACCCAGTACTTC.

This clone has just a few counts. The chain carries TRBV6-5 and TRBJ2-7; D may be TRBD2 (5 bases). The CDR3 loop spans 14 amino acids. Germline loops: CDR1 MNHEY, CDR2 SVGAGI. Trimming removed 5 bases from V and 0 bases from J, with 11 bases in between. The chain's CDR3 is CASSLNGLSYEQYF. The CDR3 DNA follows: TGTGCCAGCAGTCTTAATGGACTCTCCTACGAGCAGTACTTC.

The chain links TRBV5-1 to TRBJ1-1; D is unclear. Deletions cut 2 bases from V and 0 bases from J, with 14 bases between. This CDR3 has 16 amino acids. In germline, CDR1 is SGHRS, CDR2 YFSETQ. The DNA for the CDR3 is TGCGCCAGCAGCTTTTTGGCCCCTTCAGTGAACACTGAAGCTTTCTTT. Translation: CASSFLAPSVNTEAFF.

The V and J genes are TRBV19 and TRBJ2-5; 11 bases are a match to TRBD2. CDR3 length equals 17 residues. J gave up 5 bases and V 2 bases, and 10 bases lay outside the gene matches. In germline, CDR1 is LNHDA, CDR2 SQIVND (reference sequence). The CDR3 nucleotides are TGTGCCAGTAGTATACGTCCTAGCGGGAGGTACCGGGAGACCCAGTACTTC. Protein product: CASSIRPSGRYRETQYF.

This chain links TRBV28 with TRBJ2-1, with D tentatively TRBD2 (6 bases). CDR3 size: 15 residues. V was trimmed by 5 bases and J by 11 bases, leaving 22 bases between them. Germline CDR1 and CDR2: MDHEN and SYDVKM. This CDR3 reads CASSPNLGLASQQFF. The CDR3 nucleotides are TGTGCCAGCAGTCCAAACCTAGGGCTAGCGTCACAGCAGTTCTTC. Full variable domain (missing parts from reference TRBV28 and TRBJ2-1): DVKVTQSSRYLVKRTGEKVFLECVQDMDHENMFWYRQDPGLGLRLIYFSYDVKMKEKGDIPEGYSVSREKKERFSLILESASTNQTSMYLCASSPNLGLASQQFFGPGTRLTVL.

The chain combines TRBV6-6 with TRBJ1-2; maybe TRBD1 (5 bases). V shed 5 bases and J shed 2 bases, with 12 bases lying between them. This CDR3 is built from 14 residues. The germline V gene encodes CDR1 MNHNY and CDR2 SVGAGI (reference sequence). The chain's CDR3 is CASSQRDRNYGYTF. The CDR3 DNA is TGTGCCAGCAGTCAAAGGGACCGCAACTATGGCTACACCTTC.

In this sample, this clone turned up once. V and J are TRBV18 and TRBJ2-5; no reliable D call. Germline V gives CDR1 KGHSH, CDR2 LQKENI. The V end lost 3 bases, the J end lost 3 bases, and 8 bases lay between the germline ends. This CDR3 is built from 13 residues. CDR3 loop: CASSPMGKETQYF. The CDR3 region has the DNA TGTGCCAGCTCACCCATGGGAAAAGAGACCCAGTACTTC.

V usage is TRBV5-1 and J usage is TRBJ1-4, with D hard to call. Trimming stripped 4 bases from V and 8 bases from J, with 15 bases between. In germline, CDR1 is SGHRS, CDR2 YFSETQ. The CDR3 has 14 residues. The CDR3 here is CASSPESIYEKLFF. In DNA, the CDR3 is TGCGCCAGCAGCCCGGAAAGTATCTACGAAAAACTGTTTTTT.

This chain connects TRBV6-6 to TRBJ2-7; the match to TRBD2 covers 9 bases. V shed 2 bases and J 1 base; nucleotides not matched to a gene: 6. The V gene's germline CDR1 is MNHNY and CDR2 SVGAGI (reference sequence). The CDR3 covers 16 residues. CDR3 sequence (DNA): TGTGCCAGCAGTTACGGGGCTAGCGGGATTTCCTACGAGCAGTACTTC. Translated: CASSYGASGISYEQYF.

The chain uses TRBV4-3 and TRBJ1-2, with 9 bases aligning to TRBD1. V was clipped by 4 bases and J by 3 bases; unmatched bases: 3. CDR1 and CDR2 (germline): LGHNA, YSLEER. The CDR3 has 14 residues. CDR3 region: CASSPWTGDYGYTF. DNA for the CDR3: TGCGCCAGCAGCCCCTGGACAGGGGACTATGGCTACACCTTC.

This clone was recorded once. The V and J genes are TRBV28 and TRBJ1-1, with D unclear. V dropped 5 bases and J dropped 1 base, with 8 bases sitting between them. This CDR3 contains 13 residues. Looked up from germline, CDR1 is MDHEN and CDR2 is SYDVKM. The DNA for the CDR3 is TGTGCCAGCAGTATACCACAGAACACTGAAGCTTTCTTT. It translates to CASSIPQNTEAFF. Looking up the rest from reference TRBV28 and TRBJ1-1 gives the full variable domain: DVKVTQSSRYLVKRTGEKVFLECVQDMDHENMFWYRQDPGLGLRLIYFSYDVKMKEKGDIPEGYSVSREKKERFSLILESASTNQTSMYLCASSIPQNTEAFFGQGTRLTVV.

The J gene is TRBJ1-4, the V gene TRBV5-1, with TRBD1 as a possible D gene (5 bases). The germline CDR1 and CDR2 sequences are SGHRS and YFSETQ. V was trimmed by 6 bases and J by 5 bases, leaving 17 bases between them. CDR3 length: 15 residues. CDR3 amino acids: CASNTLGGANEKLFF. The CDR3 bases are TGCGCCAGCAACACATTGGGAGGGGCGAATGAAAAACTGTTTTTT.

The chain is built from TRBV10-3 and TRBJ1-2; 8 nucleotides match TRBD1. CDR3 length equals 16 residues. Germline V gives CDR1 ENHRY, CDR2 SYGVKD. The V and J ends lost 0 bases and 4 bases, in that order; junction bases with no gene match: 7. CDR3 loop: CAISESWDRTTYGYTF. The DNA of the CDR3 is TGTGCCATCAGTGAGTCATGGGACAGGACCACCTATGGCTACACCTTC.

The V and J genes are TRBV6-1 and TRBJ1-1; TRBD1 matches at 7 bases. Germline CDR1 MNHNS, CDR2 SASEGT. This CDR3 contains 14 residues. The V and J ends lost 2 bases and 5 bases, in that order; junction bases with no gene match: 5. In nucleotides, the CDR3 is TGTGCCAGCAGTGAACAGGGGGAGTTGACTGAAGCTTTCTTT. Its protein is CASSEQGELTEAFF.

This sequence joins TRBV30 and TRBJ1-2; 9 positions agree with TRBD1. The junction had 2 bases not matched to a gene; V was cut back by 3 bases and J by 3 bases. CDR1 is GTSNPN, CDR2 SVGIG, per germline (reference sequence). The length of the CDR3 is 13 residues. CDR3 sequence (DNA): TGTGCCTGGAGCCGACAGGGGGACTATGGCTACACCTTC. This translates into CAWSRQGDYGYTF.

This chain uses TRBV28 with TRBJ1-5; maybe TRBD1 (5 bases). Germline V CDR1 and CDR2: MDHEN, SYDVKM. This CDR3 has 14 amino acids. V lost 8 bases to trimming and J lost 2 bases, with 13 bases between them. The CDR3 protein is CASWSRGGNQPQHF. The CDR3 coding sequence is TGTGCCAGCTGGTCACGGGGGGGCAATCAGCCCCAGCATTTT.